This T cell receptor (beta chain) came from a study of spatial heterogeneity in lung cancer. Study context: Detected beta-chain sequences consistently exceeded alpha-chain sequences. General study findings and limits: Tumoral mutation counts were tracked by counts of expanded intratumoral alpha and beta TCRs.

This clonotype was counted ten times or more. Its specificity is unknown. Every TCR cDNA molecule bore its own unique molecular identifier. One entry per CDR3 protein results from TCRdb running MiXCR on the 5' RACE reads. The table shows approximately 18,000 distinct CDR3 sequences, with approximately 5% occurring only once. Time point defined: sample taken at primary tumor resection. Frozen PBMC, nontumor lung or tumor provided whole RNA, which was sequenced unsorted. J gave up 5 bases and V 4 bases, and 10 bases lay outside the gene matches. Germline V gene data show CDR1 as SGHVS and CDR2 as FQNEAQ. This CDR3 contains 17 residues.

The source was lung tumor tissue, collected at surgery. The chain employs TRBV7-8 and TRBJ1-6; 8 bases match TRBD1. This sequence originates from a female donor with early-stage non-small cell lung cancer. The CDR3 is CASSSRGGQGNNSPLHF. DNA of the CDR3: TGTGCCAGCAGCTCAAGGGGTGGACAGGGCAATAATTCACCCCTCCACTTT.